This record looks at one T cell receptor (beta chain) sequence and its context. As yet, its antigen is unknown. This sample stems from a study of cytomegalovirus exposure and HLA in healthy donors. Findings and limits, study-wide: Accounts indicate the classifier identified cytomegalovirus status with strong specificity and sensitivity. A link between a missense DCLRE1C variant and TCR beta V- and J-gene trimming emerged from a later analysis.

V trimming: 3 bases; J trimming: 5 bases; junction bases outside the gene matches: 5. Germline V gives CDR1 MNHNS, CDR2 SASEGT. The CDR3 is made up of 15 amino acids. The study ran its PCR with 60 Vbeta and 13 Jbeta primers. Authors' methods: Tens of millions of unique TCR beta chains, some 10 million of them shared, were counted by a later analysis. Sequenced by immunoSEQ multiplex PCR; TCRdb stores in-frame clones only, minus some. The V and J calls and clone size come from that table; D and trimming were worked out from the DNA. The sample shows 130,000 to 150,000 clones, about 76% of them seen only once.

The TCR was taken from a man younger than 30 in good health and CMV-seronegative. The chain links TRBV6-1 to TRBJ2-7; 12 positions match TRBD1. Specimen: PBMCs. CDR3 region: CASSDRDRGPDEQYF. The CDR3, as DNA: TGTGCCAGCAGTGACCGGGACAGGGGGCCAGACGAGCAGTACTTC.